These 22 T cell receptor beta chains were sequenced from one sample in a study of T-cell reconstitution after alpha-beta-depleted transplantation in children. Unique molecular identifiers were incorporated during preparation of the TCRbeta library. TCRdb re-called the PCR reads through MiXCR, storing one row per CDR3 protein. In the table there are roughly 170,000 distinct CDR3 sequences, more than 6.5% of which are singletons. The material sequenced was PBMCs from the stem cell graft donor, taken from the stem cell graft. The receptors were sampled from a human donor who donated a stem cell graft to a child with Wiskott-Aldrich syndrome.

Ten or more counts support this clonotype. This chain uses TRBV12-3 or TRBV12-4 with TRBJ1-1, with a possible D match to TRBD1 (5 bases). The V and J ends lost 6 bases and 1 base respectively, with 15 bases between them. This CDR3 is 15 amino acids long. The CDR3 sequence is CASRPRQFSNTEAFF. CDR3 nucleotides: TGTGCCAGCAGGCCAAGACAGTTTTCGAACACTGAAGCTTTCTTT.

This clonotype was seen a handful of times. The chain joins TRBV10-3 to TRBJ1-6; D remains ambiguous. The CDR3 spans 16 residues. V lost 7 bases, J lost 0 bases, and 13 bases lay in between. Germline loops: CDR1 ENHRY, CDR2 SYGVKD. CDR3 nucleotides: TGTGCCATCACTGAAAACAACAGCTCCTATAATTCACCCCTCCACTTT. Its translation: CAITENNSSYNSPLHF.

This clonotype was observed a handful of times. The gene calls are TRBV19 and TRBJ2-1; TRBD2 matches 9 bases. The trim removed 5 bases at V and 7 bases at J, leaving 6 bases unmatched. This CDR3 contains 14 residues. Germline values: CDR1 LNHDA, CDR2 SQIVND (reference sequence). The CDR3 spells CASSSGLALNEQFF. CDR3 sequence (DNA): TGTGCCAGTAGTTCGGGACTAGCTTTAAATGAGCAGTTCTTC.

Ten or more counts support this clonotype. CDR3 amino acids: CASSEGYNTGELFF. Written as DNA, the CDR3 is TGCGCCAGCAGCGAAGGGTATAACACCGGGGAGCTGTTTTTT. This sequence joins TRBV5-1 and TRBJ2-2; D not resolved. V lost 4 bases and J lost 2, with 9 bases in between. There are 14 residues in the CDR3. Per the germline V gene, CDR1 is SGHRS and CDR2 is YFSETQ.

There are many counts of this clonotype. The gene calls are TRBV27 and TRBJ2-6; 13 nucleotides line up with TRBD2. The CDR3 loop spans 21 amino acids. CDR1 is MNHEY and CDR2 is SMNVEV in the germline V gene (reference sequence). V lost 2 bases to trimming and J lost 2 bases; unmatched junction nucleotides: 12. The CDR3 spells CASSLLPTSGGMTAGANVLTF. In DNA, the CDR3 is TGTGCCAGCAGTTTACTACCGACTAGCGGGGGGATGACGGCTGGGGCCAACGTCCTGACTTTC.

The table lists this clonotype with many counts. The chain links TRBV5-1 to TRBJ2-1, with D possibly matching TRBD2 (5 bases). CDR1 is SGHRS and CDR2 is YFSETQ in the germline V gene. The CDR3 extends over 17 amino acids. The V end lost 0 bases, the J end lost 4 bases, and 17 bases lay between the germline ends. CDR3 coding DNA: TGCGCCAGCAGCTTGGAGGCCGTGGGAGCTCTTTACAATGAGCAGTTCTTC. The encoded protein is CASSLEAVGALYNEQFF.

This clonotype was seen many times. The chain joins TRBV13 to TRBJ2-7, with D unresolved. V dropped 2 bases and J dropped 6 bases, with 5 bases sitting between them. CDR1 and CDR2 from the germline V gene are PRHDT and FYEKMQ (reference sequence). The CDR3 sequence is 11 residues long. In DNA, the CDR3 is TGTGCCAGCAGCTTATACGGCGAGCAGTACTTC. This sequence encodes CASSLYGEQYF. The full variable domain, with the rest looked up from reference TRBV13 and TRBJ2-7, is AAGVIQSPRHLIKEKRETATLKCYPIPRHDTVYWYQQGPGQDPQFLISFYEKMQSDKGSIPDRFSAQQFSDYHSELNMSSLELGDSALYFCASSLYGEQYFGPGTRLTVT.

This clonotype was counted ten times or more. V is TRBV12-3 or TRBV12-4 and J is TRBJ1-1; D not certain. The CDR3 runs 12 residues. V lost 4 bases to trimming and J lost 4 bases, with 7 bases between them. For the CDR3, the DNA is TGTGCCAGCAGTTACATCGCCACTGAAGCTTTCTTT. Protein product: CASSYIATEAFF.

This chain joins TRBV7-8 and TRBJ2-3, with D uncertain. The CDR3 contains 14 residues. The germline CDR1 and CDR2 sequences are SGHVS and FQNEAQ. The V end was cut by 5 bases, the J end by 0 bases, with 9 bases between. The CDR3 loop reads CASSPQTSTDTQYF. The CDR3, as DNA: TGTGCCAGCAGCCCCCAGACAAGCACAGATACGCAGTATTTT.

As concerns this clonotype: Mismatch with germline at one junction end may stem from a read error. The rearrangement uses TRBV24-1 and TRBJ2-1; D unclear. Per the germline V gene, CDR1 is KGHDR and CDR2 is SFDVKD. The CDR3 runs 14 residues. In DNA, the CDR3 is TGTGCCACCAGTGAGTCCGGATCCTCCAATGAGCAGTTCTTC. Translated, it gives CATSESGSSNEQFF.

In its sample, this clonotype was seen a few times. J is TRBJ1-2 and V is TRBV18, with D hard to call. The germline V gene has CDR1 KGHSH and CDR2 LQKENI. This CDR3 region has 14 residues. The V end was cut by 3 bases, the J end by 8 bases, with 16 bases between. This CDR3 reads CASSPLMRVDGYTF. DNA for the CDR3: TGTGCCAGCTCACCCCTAATGAGGGTAGACGGCTACACCTTC.

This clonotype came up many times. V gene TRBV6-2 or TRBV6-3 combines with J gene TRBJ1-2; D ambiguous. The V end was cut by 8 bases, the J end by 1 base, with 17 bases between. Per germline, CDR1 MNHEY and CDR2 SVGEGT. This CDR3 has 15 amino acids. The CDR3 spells CASGRASTHNYGYTF. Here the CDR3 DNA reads TGTGCCAGCGGACGGGCCAGTACCCATAACTATGGCTACACCTTC.

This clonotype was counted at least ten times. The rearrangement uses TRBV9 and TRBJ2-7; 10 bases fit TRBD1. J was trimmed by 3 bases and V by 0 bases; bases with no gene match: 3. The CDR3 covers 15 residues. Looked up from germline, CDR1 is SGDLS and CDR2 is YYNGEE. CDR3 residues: CASSVGTGGFYEQYF. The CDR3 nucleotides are TGTGCCAGCAGCGTAGGGACAGGGGGGTTCTACGAGCAGTACTTC. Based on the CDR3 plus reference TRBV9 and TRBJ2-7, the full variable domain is DSGVTQTPKHLITATGQRVTLRCSPRSGDLSVYWYQQSLDQGLQFLIQYYNGEERAKGNILERFSAQQFPDLHSELNLSSLELGDSALYFCASSVGTGGFYEQYFGPGTRLTVT.

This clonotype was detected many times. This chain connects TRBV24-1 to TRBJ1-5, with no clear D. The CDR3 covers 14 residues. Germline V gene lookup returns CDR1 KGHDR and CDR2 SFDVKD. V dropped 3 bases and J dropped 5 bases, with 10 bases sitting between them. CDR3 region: CATSDPGPYQPQHF. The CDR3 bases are TGTGCCACCAGTGATCCCGGACCCTATCAGCCCCAGCATTTT.

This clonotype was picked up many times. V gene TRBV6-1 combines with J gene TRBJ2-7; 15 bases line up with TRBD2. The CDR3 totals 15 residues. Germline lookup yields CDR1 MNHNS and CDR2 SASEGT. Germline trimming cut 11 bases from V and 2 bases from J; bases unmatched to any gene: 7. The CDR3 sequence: CAAPGTSGGTYEQYF. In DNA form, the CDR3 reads TGTGCCGCCCCCGGGACTAGCGGGGGGACCTACGAGCAGTACTTC.

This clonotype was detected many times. The CDR3 sequence is CSARHRGHSQPQHF. The CDR3 DNA reads TGCAGTGCTAGGCACAGGGGGCACAGTCAGCCCCAGCATTTT. The chain uses TRBV20-1 and TRBJ1-5, with 9 bases lining up with TRBD1. V gave up 3 bases and J gave up 6 bases; unmatched junction bases: 6. This CDR3 has 14 amino acids. From germline, CDR1 is DFQATT and CDR2 SNEGSKA (reference sequence).

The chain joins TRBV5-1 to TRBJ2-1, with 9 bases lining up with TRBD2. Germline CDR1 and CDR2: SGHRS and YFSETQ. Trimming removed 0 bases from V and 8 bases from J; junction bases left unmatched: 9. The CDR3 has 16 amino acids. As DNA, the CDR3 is TGCGCCAGCAGCTTGGCCGCGGGAGGGTTAGGACATGAGCAGTTCTTC. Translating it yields CASSLAAGGLGHEQFF.

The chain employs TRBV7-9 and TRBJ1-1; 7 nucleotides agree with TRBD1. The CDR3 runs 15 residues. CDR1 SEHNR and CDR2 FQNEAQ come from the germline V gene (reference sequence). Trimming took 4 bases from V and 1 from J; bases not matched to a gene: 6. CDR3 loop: CASSSETGRNTEAFF. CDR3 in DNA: TGTGCCAGCAGCTCCGAGACAGGGCGGAACACTGAAGCTTTCTTT.

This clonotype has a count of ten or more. The CDR3 region has the DNA TGTGCCAGCTCACCCTGGGAAGATCAGCCCCAGCATTTT. The encoded protein is CASSPWEDQPQHF. The rearrangement uses TRBV18 and TRBJ1-5, with no clear D. CDR1 and CDR2 from the germline V gene are KGHSH and LQKENI. V gave up 3 bases and J gave up 5 bases, with 8 bases separating them. This CDR3 has 13 amino acids.

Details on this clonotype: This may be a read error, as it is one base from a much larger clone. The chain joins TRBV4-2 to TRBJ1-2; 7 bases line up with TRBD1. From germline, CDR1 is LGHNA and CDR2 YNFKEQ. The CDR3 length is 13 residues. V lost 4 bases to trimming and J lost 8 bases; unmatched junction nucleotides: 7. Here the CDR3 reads CASSPDRDNGYTF. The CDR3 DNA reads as TGTGCCAGCAGCCCCGACAGGGACAACGGCTACACCTTC.

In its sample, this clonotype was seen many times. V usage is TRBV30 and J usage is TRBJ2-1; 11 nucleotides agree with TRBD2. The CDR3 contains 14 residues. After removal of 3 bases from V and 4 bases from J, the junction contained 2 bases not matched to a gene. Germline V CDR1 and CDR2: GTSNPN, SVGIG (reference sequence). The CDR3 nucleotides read TGTGCCTGGAGAGGACTAGCGGGTTACAATGAGCAGTTCTTC. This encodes CAWRGLAGYNEQFF.

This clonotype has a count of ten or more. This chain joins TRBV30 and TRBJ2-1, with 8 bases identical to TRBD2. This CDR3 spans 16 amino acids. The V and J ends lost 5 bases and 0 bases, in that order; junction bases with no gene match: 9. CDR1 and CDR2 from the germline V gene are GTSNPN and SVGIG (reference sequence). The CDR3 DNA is TGTGCCTGGGCAACTAGCGGCCCTAGCTCCTACAATGAGCAGTTCTTC. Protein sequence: CAWATSGPSSYNEQFF.